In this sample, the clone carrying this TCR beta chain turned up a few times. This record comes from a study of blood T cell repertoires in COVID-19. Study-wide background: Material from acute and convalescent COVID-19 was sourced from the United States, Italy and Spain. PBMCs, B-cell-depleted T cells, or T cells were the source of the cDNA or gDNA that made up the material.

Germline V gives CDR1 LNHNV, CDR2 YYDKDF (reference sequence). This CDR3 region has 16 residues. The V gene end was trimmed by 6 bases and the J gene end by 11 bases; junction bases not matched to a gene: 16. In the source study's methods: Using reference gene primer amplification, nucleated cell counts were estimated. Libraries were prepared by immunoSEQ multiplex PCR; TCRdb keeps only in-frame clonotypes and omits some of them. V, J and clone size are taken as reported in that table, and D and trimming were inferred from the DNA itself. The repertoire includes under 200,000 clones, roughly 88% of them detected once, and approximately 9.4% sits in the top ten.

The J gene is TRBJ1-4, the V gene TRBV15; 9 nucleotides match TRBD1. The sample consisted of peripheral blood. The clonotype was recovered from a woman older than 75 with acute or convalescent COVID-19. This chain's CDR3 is CATRNPGQGSPGKLFF. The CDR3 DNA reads TGTGCCACCAGAAACCCGGGACAGGGCTCCCCGGGGAAACTGTTTTTT.